This T cell receptor (beta chain) derives from a study of blood T cell repertoires in COVID-19. Study overall: Sample material is recorded as cDNA or gDNA derived from T cells, B-cell-depleted T cells, or PBMCs.

Per the authors' pipeline: Estimation of nucleated cell counts relied on the amplification of reference gene primers. Sequencing used immunoSEQ multiplex PCR; TCRdb keeps in-frame clones, though not all of them. V, J and clone size reflect that table, while D and trimming were determined from the DNA. Found here are 300,000 to 400,000 clones, approximately 88% of them singletons; the top ten hold more than 7.5%. CDR1 and CDR2 (germline): MNHEY, SMNVEV (reference sequence). Trimming at V came to 5 bases and at J to 2 bases, leaving 5 bases not matched to a gene. The CDR3 spans 15 residues. The chain has TRBV27 and TRBJ2-3, with 9 positions matching TRBD1. This TCR derives from a man aged 30-40 years with COVID-19, enrolled during active disease. Sequencing was done on a sample of peripheral blood. In DNA form, the CDR3 reads TGTGCCAGCAGTGACCGGGACAGGGTCACAGATACGCAGTATTTT. Its translation is CASSDRDRVTDTQYF.